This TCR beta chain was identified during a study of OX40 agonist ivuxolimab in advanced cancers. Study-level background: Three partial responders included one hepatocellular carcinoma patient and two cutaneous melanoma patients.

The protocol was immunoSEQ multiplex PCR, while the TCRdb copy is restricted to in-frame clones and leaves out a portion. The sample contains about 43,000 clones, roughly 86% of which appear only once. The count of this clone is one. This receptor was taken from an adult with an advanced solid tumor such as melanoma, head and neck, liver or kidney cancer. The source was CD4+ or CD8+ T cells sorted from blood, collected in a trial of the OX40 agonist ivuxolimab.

The CDR3 protein is CASSTLGEDTQYF. The DNA for the CDR3 is TGTGCCAGCAGCACCCTGGGGGAAGATACGCAGTATTTT. V is TRBV7-9 and J is TRBJ2-3, with D perhaps assigned TRBD1 or TRBD2 (5 bases each). Deletions cut 5 bases from V and 5 bases from J, with 11 bases between. Germline V CDR1 and CDR2: SEHNR, FQNEAQ (reference sequence). The CDR3 runs 13 residues.